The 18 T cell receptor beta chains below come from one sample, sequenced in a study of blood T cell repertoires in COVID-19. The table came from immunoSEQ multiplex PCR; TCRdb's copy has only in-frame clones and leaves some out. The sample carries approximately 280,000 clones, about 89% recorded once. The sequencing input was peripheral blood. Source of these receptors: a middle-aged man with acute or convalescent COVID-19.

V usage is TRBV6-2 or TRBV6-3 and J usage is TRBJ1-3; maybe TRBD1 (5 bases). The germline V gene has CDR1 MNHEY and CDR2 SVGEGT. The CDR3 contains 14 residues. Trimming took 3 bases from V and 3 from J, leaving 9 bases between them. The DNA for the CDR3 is TGTGCCAGCAGTTATGGACAAAGTGGAAACACCATATATTTT. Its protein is CASSYGQSGNTIYF.

The CDR3 DNA follows: TGTGCCAGCAGTACCTATAGCACAGATACGCAGTATTTT. This translates into CASSTYSTDTQYF. The chain recombines TRBV12-3 or TRBV12-4 with TRBJ2-3, with D uncertain. Trimming stripped 5 bases from V and 0 bases from J, with 6 bases between. This CDR3 is 13 amino acids long.

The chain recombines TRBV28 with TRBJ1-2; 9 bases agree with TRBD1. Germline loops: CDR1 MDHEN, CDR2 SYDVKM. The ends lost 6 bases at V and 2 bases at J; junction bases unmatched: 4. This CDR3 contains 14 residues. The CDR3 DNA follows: TGTGCCAGCAGCTTGGGACAGGGCAACTATGGCTACACCTTC. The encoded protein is CASSLGQGNYGYTF.

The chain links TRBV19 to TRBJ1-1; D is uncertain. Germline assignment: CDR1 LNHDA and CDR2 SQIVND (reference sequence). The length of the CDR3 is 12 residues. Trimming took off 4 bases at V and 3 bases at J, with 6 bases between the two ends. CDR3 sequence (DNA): TGTGCCAGTAGTACGTCCTACACTGAAGCTTTCTTT. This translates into CASSTSYTEAFF.

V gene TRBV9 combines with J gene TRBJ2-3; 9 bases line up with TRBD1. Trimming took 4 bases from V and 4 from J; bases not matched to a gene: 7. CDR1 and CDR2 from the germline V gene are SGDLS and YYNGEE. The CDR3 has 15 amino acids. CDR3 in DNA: TGTGCCAGCAGCTTTAGGACAGGGGAAGCAGATACGCAGTATTTT. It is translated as CASSFRTGEADTQYF.

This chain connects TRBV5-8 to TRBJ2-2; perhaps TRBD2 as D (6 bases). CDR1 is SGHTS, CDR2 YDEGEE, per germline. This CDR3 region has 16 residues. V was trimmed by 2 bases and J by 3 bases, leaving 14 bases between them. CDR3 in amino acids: CASSFMPGDYTGELFF. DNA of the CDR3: TGTGCCAGCAGCTTTATGCCGGGAGATTACACCGGGGAGCTGTTTTTT.

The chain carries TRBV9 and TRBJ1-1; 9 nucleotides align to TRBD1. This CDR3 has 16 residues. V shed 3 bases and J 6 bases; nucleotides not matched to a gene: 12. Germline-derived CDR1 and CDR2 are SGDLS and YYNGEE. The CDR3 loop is CASSGDRARSVAEAFF. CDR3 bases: TGTGCCAGCAGCGGGGACAGGGCTCGTTCCGTCGCTGAAGCTTTCTTT.

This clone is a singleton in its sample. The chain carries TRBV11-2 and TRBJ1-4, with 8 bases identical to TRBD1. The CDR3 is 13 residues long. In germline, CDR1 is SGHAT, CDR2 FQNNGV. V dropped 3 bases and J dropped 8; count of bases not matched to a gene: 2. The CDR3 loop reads CASSLRTGEKLFF. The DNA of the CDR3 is TGTGCCAGCAGCTTGAGGACAGGGGAAAAACTGTTTTTT.

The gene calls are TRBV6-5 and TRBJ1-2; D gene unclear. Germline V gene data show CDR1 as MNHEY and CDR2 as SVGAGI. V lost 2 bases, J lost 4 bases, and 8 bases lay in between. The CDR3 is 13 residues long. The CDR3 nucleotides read TGTGCCAGCAGTTACCTGGCAAGCTATGGCTACACCTTC. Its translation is CASSYLASYGYTF.

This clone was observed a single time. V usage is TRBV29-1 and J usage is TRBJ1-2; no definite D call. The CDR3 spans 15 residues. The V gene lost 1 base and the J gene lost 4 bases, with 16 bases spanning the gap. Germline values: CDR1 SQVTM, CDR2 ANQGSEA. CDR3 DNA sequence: TGCAGCGTTGAAGTAGTTCAGGCGGGCGCCTATGGCTACACCTTC. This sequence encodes CSVEVVQAGAYGYTF.

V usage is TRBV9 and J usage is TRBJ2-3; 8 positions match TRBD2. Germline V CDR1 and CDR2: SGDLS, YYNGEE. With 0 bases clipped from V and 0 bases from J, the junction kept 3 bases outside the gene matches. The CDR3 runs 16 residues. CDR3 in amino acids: CASSVGRGASTDTQYF. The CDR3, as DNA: TGTGCCAGCAGCGTAGGGCGGGGGGCAAGCACAGATACGCAGTATTTT.

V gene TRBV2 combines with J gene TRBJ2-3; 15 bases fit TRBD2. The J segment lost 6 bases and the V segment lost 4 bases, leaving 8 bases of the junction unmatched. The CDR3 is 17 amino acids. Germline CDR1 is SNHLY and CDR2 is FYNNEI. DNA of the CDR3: TGTGCCAGCAGTGTTTGGACTAGCGGGGGGGCAGGGGATACGCAGTATTTT. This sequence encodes CASSVWTSGGAGDTQYF.

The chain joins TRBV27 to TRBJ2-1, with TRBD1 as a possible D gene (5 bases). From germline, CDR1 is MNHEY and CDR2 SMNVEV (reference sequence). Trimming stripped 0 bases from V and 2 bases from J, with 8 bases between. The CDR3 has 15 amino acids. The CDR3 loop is CASSLSRDTYNEQFF. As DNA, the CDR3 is TGTGCCAGCAGTTTATCCAGGGATACCTACAATGAGCAGTTCTTC.

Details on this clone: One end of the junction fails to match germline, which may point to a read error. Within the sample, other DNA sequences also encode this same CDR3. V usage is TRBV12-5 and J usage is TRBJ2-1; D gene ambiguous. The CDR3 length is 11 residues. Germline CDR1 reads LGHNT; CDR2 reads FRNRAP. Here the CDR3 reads CASGSYNEQFF. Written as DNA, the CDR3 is TGTGCTAGTGGTTCCTATAATGAGCAGTTCTTC. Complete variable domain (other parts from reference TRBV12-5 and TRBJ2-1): DARVTQTPRHKVTEMGQEVTMRCQPILGHNTVFWYRQTMMQGLELLAYFRNRAPLDDSGMPKDRFSAEMPDATLATLKIQPSEPRDSAVYFCASGSYNEQFFGPGTRLTVL.

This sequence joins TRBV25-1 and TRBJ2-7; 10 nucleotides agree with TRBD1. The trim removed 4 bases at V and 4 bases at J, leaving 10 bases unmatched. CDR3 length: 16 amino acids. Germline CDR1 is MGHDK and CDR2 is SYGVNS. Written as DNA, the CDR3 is TGTGCCAGCAGTGGGGGACCGGGACAGGGGAGTTACGAGCAGTACTTC. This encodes CASSGGPGQGSYEQYF.

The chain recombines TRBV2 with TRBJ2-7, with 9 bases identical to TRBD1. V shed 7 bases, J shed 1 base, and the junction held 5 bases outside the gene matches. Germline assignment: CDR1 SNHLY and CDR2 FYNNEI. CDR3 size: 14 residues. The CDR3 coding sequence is TGTGCCAGCAAGACGGGACAGGGATCCTACGAGCAGTACTTC. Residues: CASKTGQGSYEQYF.

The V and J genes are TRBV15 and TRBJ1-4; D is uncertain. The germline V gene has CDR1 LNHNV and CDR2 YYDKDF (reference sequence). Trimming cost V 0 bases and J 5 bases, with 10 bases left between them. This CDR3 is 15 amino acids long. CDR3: CATSRDQSRNEKLFF. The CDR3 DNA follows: TGTGCCACCAGCAGAGATCAATCCCGGAATGAAAAACTGTTTTTT.

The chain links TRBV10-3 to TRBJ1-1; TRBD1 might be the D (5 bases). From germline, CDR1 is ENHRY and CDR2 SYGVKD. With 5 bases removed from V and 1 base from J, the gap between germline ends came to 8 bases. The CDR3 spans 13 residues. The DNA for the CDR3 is TGTGCCATCAGTTACGGGGGGAACACTGAAGCTTTCTTT. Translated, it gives CAISYGGNTEAFF.